The 12 T cell receptor beta chains in this list originate from one sample, sequenced in a study of blood T cell repertoires in COVID-19. Data came from immunoSEQ multiplex PCR; TCRdb stores just in-frame clones and leaves some out. The sample lists approximately 300,000 clones, 80% to 90% occurring once. Source material: peripheral blood. The receptors originated from a man between 18 and 29 years old who had recovered from COVID-19.

The rearrangement uses TRBV5-1 and TRBJ1-1; D gene uncertain. Germline CDR1 and CDR2: SGHRS and YFSETQ. V lost 0 bases and J 0 bases, leaving 12 bases between the germline ends. This CDR3 spans 16 amino acids. CDR3 protein: CASSLARSGLNTEAFF. CDR3 nucleotide sequence: TGCGCCAGCAGCTTGGCCCGATCGGGTCTGAACACTGAAGCTTTCTTT.

For the CDR3, the DNA is TGTGCCAGCAGTGAGGCGGGGAACACTGAAGCTTTCTTT. Its translation: CASSEAGNTEAFF. The genes are TRBV6-1 and TRBJ1-1; D is unresolved. Trimming took 3 bases from V and 1 from J, leaving 6 bases between them. There are 13 residues in the CDR3. In germline, CDR1 is MNHNS, CDR2 SASEGT.

The rearrangement uses TRBV10-2 and TRBJ1-2; TRBD1 might be the D (5 bases). From germline, CDR1 is WSHSY and CDR2 SAAADI. CDR3 size: 13 residues. V was pared by 3 bases and J by 7 bases, with 12 bases between. In DNA form, the CDR3 reads TGCGCCAGCAGTGATCTGAGGGGAGGTGGCTACACCTTC. Its protein product is CASSDLRGGGYTF.

A single count supports this clone. The gene calls are TRBV5-1 and TRBJ2-7; tentative D call: TRBD1 (5 bases). The CDR3 consists of 14 residues. The ends were cut back, 4 bases at V and 5 bases at J, with 16 bases in the middle. Germline CDR1 is SGHRS and CDR2 is YFSETQ. The CDR3 coding sequence is TGCGCCAGCAGCGTGCAGGGTAGCCTAAACGAGCAGTACTTC. Its protein is CASSVQGSLNEQYF.

V usage is TRBV6-5 and J usage is TRBJ2-7, with a tentative D call TRBD1 (6 bases). Germline CDR1 and CDR2: MNHEY and SVGAGI. V was shortened by 3 bases and J by 5 bases, with 11 bases between the two germline ends. The length of the CDR3 is 13 residues. The CDR3 DNA sequence: TGTGCCAGCAGTTATAGGCAGGGGAACGAGCAGTACTTC. This translates into CASSYRQGNEQYF.

The chain uses TRBV11-2 and TRBJ2-3; 7 nucleotides align to TRBD2. The CDR3 sequence is 15 residues long. CDR1 and CDR2 (germline): SGHAT, FQNNGV. Trimming took 4 bases from V and 8 from J; bases not matched to a gene: 12. The CDR3, as DNA: TGTGCCAGCAGCTCTGGACTAGTGGGGGGTGGTACGCAGTATTTT. It translates to CASSSGLVGGGTQYF.

The rearrangement links TRBV4-3 to TRBJ2-7; the D is unclear. CDR3 size: 13 residues. Germline-derived CDR1 and CDR2 are LGHNA and YSLEER. Trimming cost V 1 base and J 6 bases, with 10 bases left between them. The CDR3 nucleotides read TGCGCCAGCAGCCAAGGGCCCTTAGCCGAGCAGTACTTC. Translation gives CASSQGPLAEQYF.

This chain connects TRBV5-4 to TRBJ2-7; 13 bases align to TRBD2. Germline V gene lookup returns CDR1 SGHNT and CDR2 YYREEE (reference sequence). The CDR3 is made up of 16 amino acids. After removal of 5 bases from V and 3 bases from J, the junction contained 8 bases not matched to a gene. In DNA, the CDR3 is TGTGCCAGCAGTCAGGGCGGGACTAGCGGGATCTACGAGCAGTACTTC. It encodes CASSQGGTSGIYEQYF.

The CDR3 region is CASSVGGGVSYEQYF. The CDR3 DNA is TGTGCCAGCAGCGTAGGAGGTGGAGTGAGCTACGAGCAGTACTTC. This chain links TRBV9 with TRBJ2-7; D remains ambiguous. The CDR3 extends over 15 amino acids. V lost 0 bases and J lost 3, with 13 bases in between. In germline, CDR1 is SGDLS, CDR2 YYNGEE.

This clone has only a few counts. CDR3 nucleotide sequence: TGTGCCAGCAGCCTCCCCACGGGGAACGGCTACACCTTC. Residues: CASSLPTGNGYTF. The rearrangement uses TRBV7-3 and TRBJ1-2; D gene ambiguous. Germline V gene data show CDR1 as SGHTA and CDR2 as FQGTGA. The V end lost 5 bases, the J end lost 8 bases, and 15 bases lay between the germline ends. The CDR3 extends over 13 amino acids. Looking up the rest from reference TRBV7-3 and TRBJ1-2 gives the full variable domain: GAGVSQTPSNKVTEKGKYVELRCDPISGHTALYWYRQSLGQGPEFLIYFQGTGAADDSGLPNDRFFAVRPEGSVSTLKIQRTERGDSAVYLCASSLPTGNGYTFGSGTRLTVV.

A few counts support this clone. This rearrangement joins TRBV9 to TRBJ1-3, with 10 bases fitting TRBD1. In germline, CDR1 is SGDLS, CDR2 YYNGEE. With 4 bases clipped from V and 6 bases from J, the junction kept 7 bases outside the gene matches. The CDR3 length is 15 residues. CDR3: CASSPGTGETNTIYF. DNA for the CDR3: TGTGCCAGCAGCCCCGGGACAGGGGAGACAAACACCATATATTTT. The full variable domain, with the rest looked up from reference TRBV9 and TRBJ1-3, is DSGVTQTPKHLITATGQRVTLRCSPRSGDLSVYWYQQSLDQGLQFLIQYYNGEERAKGNILERFSAQQFPDLHSELNLSSLELGDSALYFCASSPGTGETNTIYFGEGSWLTVV.

The chain combines TRBV11-2 with TRBJ1-2, with 7 positions matching TRBD1. The CDR3 loop spans 14 amino acids. Germline V CDR1 and CDR2: SGHAT, FQNNGV. With V trimmed by 3 bases and J by 3 bases, 4 bases remained unmatched. The CDR3 DNA follows: TGTGCCAGCAGCTTTACGCAGGGGGACTATGGCTACACCTTC. This sequence encodes CASSFTQGDYGYTF. Full variable domain (rest looked up from reference TRBV11-2 and TRBJ1-2): EAGVAQSPRYKIIEKRQSVAFWCNPISGHATLYWYQQILGQGPKLLIQFQNNGVVDDSQLPKDRFSAERLKGVDSTLKIQPAKLEDSAVYLCASSFTQGDYGYTFGSGTRLTVV.